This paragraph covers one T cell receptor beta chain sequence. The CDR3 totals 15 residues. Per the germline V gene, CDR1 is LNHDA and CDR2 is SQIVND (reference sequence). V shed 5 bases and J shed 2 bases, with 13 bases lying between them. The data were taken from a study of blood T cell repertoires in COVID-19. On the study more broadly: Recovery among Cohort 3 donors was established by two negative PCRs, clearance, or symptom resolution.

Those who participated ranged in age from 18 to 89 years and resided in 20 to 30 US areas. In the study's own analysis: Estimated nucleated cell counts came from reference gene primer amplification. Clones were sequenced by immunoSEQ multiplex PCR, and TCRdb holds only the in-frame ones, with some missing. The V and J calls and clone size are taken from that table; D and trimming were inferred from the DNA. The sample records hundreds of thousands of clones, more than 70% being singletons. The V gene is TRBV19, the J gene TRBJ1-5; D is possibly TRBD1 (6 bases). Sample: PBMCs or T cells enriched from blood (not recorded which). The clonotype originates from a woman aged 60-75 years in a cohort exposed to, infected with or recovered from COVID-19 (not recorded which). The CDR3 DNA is TGTGCCAGTAGTGTAACAGGGTTGCGCAATCAGCCCCAGCATTTT. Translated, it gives CASSVTGLRNQPQHF.